This entry lists 18 T cell receptor beta chains sequenced from one sample in a study of cytomegalovirus exposure and HLA in healthy donors. PCR was performed using 60 Vbeta and 13 Jbeta primers. Generated by immunoSEQ multiplex PCR, the TCRdb table keeps only in-frame clones and is missing some. Of over 85,000 clones listed, 65% to 85% are singletons. Sample: PBMCs. These receptors all come from a man aged 40-50 years in good health and CMV-seronegative.

The rearrangement uses TRBV2 and TRBJ2-1; TRBD2 matches 16 bases. The J segment lost 14 bases and the V segment lost 3 bases, leaving 7 bases of the junction unmatched. The germline V gene encodes CDR1 SNHLY and CDR2 FYNNEI. This CDR3 is built from 15 residues. CDR3 DNA sequence: TGTGCCAGCAGTGAGGGACTAGCGGGGGGGCAACCCAAGTTCTTC. This codes for CASSEGLAGGQPKFF.

This chain links TRBV9 with TRBJ2-2, with D perhaps matching TRBD1 (6 bases). Germline V gives CDR1 SGDLS, CDR2 YYNGEE. The CDR3 covers 14 residues. V was pared by 4 bases and J by 2 bases, with 9 bases between. This CDR3 reads CASSKQGNTGELFF. The CDR3 DNA is TGTGCCAGCAGCAAACAGGGAAACACCGGGGAGCTGTTTTTT.

The chain carries TRBV28 and TRBJ1-5; no reliable D call. In germline, CDR1 is MDHEN, CDR2 SYDVKM. This CDR3 has 14 amino acids. The V end lost 3 bases, the J end lost 5 bases, and 11 bases lay between the germline ends. The CDR3 nucleotides are TGTGCCAGCAGTTTTGTACAAATTGATCAGCCCCAGCATTTT. It translates to CASSFVQIDQPQHF.

V gene TRBV28 combines with J gene TRBJ2-7, with TRBD2 identical over 10 bases. CDR1 and CDR2 from the germline V gene are MDHEN and SYDVKM. CDR3 size: 16 residues. V lost 3 bases and J lost 7; bases outside the gene matches: 12. The CDR3 protein is CASSFRTASGRSEQYF. CDR3 bases: TGTGCCAGCAGTTTTCGAACAGCTAGCGGGAGATCTGAGCAGTACTTC.

This chain links TRBV19 with TRBJ2-7; D is ambiguous. The CDR3 covers 15 residues. Trimming removed 3 bases at V and 4 bases at J, with 16 bases between. Per germline, CDR1 LNHDA and CDR2 SQIVND (reference sequence). The CDR3 DNA reads as TGTGCCAGTAGTATTAGTTCAAGCCTGAGTTACGAGCAGTACTTC. Protein product: CASSISSSLSYEQYF.

The V call is TRBV27, the J call TRBJ2-2; TRBD2 might be the D (5 bases). V was shortened by 2 bases and J by 5 bases, with 9 bases between the two germline ends. Per germline, CDR1 MNHEY and CDR2 SMNVEV (reference sequence). The CDR3 totals 14 residues. CDR3 bases: TGTGCCAGCAGTTTAGAGCGAGGGACCGGGGAGCTGTTTTTT. Its translation is CASSLERGTGELFF.

This rearrangement joins TRBV12-5 to TRBJ2-1; TRBD2 matches 7 bases. This CDR3 comprises 12 residues. The germline gives CDR1 LGHNT, CDR2 FRNRAP. With V trimmed by 5 bases and J by 9 bases, 4 bases remained unmatched. In DNA, the CDR3 is TGTGCTAGTGGTCCTGGGACTATTGAGCAGTTCTTC. As protein: CASGPGTIEQFF.

In its sample, this clone was seen a few times. This specimen includes other DNA sequences encoding the same CDR3. This chain connects TRBV2 to TRBJ2-1, with a weak D call TRBD2 (6 bases). V lost 6 bases and J lost 8, with 14 bases in between. The CDR3 totals 13 residues. Germline lookup yields CDR1 SNHLY and CDR2 FYNNEI. As DNA, the CDR3 is TGTGCCAGCAGAGCCGGAGGGGCCGATGAGCAGTTCTTC. Translation gives CASRAGGADEQFF.

This chain uses TRBV2 with TRBJ2-3; D possibly corresponds to TRBD1 (6 bases). The CDR3 length is 15 residues. Germline CDR1 and CDR2: SNHLY and FYNNEI. The V and J ends lost 4 bases and 3 bases respectively, with 14 bases between them. Here the CDR3 reads CASSGVGAGTDTQYF. The CDR3 coding sequence is TGTGCCAGCAGTGGTGTGGGGGCCGGTACAGATACGCAGTATTTT.

DNA of the CDR3: TGTGCCGTTGACAGGTGGGACTATGGCTACACCTTC. Translation gives CAVDRWDYGYTF. The genes are TRBV30 and TRBJ1-2; D is perhaps TRBD1 (6 bases). Looked up from germline, CDR1 is GTSNPN and CDR2 is SVGIG (reference sequence). V was shortened by 8 bases and J by 3 bases, with 13 bases between the two germline ends. This CDR3 spans 12 amino acids.

This clone was counted once. The chain recombines TRBV5-6 with TRBJ2-5; 13 positions agree with TRBD2. Germline loops: CDR1 SGHDT, CDR2 YYEEEE. This CDR3 has 16 residues. V was pared by 0 bases and J by 5 bases, with 4 bases of the junction left unmatched. The CDR3 region is CASSLEGLAGAETQYF. In DNA form, the CDR3 reads TGTGCCAGCAGCTTGGAAGGACTAGCGGGGGCGGAGACCCAGTACTTC.

The CDR3 DNA sequence: TGTGCCAGCTCAGGAGCCGGGACAGGACCCTACGAGCAGTACTTC. Amino acids: CASSGAGTGPYEQYF. The J gene is TRBJ2-7, the V gene TRBV18; TRBD1 matches 8 bases. Germline loops: CDR1 KGHSH, CDR2 LQKENI. Unmatched junction bases numbered 8, after V lost 5 bases and J lost 2 bases. The CDR3 has 15 residues. The full variable domain, with the rest looked up from reference TRBV18 and TRBJ2-7, is NAGVMQNPRHLVRRRGQEARLRCSPMKGHSHVYWYRQLPEEGLKFMVYLQKENIIDESGMPKERFSAEFPKEGPSILRIQQVVRGDSAAYFCASSGAGTGPYEQYFGPGTRLTVT.

Written as DNA, the CDR3 is TGTGCCAGCAGCCCTCAGGGAGGCACTGAAGCTTTCTTT. This encodes CASSPQGGTEAFF. The chain has TRBV9 and TRBJ1-1; tentative D call: TRBD1 (5 bases). This CDR3 spans 13 amino acids. The V and J ends lost 4 bases and 4 bases respectively, with 11 bases between them. Per the germline V gene, CDR1 is SGDLS and CDR2 is YYNGEE.

This rearrangement joins TRBV5-4 to TRBJ1-3; 7 bases line up with TRBD1. Trimming removed 0 bases from V and 1 base from J; junction bases left unmatched: 4. Germline V CDR1 and CDR2: SGHNT, YYREEE (reference sequence). The CDR3 consists of 16 residues. This CDR3 is CASSLDRGWSGNTIYF. Here the CDR3 DNA reads TGTGCCAGCAGCTTGGACAGGGGCTGGTCTGGAAACACCATATATTTT.

The chain is built from TRBV18 and TRBJ2-5; 7 bases line up with TRBD2. Trimming took 6 bases from V and 1 from J; bases not matched to a gene: 2. Germline CDR1 KGHSH, CDR2 LQKENI. This CDR3 contains 13 residues. The CDR3 DNA follows: TGTGCCAGCTCTGCGGGGGTCCAAGAGACCCAGTACTTC. This sequence encodes CASSAGVQETQYF.

The rearrangement links TRBV29-1 to TRBJ2-1; 13 bases agree with TRBD2. The germline V gene encodes CDR1 SQVTM and CDR2 ANQGSEA. This CDR3 is built from 15 residues. V lost 4 bases, J lost 2 bases, and 2 bases stayed unmatched. CDR3: CSVGTSGRPYNEQFF. The CDR3 nucleotides are TGCAGCGTTGGGACTAGCGGGAGACCCTACAATGAGCAGTTCTTC.

The chain combines TRBV6-6 with TRBJ2-2; D is uncertain. Trimming took off 9 bases at V and 7 bases at J, with 9 bases between the two ends. The CDR3 spans 11 residues. Per germline, CDR1 MNHNY and CDR2 SVGAGI (reference sequence). This chain's CDR3 is CAREFIGELFF. CDR3 nucleotide sequence: TGTGCCAGGGAGTTTATCGGGGAGCTGTTTTTT.

The chain links TRBV5-1 to TRBJ2-7; D might be TRBD2 (7 bases). Trimming removed 0 bases from V and 3 bases from J, with 13 bases in between. The CDR3 is 15 amino acids. The germline gives CDR1 SGHRS, CDR2 YFSETQ. The CDR3 protein is CASSLAGGGGYEQYF. CDR3 DNA sequence: TGCGCCAGCAGCTTGGCCGGAGGGGGGGGCTACGAGCAGTACTTC.